The 27 T cell receptor beta chains in this list originate from one sample, sequenced in a study of blood T cell repertoires in COVID-19. Sequenced by immunoSEQ multiplex PCR; TCRdb stores in-frame clones only, minus some. This table has over 200,000 clones, around 87% appearing once. Input material: peripheral blood. All receptors derive from a woman aged 45-60 years with acute or convalescent COVID-19.

This chain connects TRBV9 to TRBJ2-2, with 9 bases identical to TRBD2. In germline, CDR1 is SGDLS, CDR2 YYNGEE. After removal of 0 bases from V and 2 bases from J, the junction contained 2 bases not matched to a gene. The CDR3 length is 16 residues. The CDR3 loop is CASSVVSGRNTGELFF. DNA for the CDR3: TGTGCCAGCAGCGTAGTTAGCGGGAGAAACACCGGGGAGCTGTTTTTT.

The chain uses TRBV7-2 and TRBJ2-7; the match to TRBD2 covers 13 bases. The V segment lost 6 bases and the J segment 5 bases; nucleotides outside the gene matches: 10. CDR3 length: 16 residues. Germline V gene lookup returns CDR1 SGHTA and CDR2 FQGNSA. CDR3 in amino acids: CASRPTGLAGVHEQYF. CDR3 in DNA: TGTGCCAGCAGGCCGACCGGACTAGCGGGAGTCCACGAGCAGTACTTC.

The chain uses TRBV28 and TRBJ1-5; no reliable D call. Germline CDR1 reads MDHEN; CDR2 reads SYDVKM. The CDR3 has 12 residues. Trimming left V 8 bases short and J 0 bases short, with 5 bases between. CDR3 in DNA: TGTGCCAGCGGCACTAGCAATCAGCCCCAGCATTTT. Amino acids: CASGTSNQPQHF.

The chain joins TRBV27 to TRBJ1-2; perhaps TRBD1 as D (6 bases). Germline V lookup: CDR1 MNHEY, CDR2 SMNVEV (reference sequence). V was pared by 3 bases and J by 8 bases, with 13 bases between. CDR3 length: 13 residues. The CDR3 reads CASSLSGARGYTF. The CDR3 nucleotides are TGTGCCAGCAGTTTGTCAGGGGCACGGGGCTACACCTTC.

The chain has TRBV4-1 and TRBJ1-5; the D gene is possibly TRBD1 (6 bases). V gave up 1 base and J gave up 3 bases, with 10 bases separating them. The germline CDR1 and CDR2 sequences are MGHRA and YSYEKL. The CDR3 loop spans 15 amino acids. CDR3 in amino acids: CASSQADSNNQPQHF. CDR3 nucleotide sequence: TGCGCCAGCAGCCAAGCGGACAGTAACAATCAGCCCCAGCATTTT.

This chain connects TRBV28 to TRBJ1-1; D gene uncertain. The V gene's germline CDR1 is MDHEN and CDR2 SYDVKM. The CDR3 is 11 residues long. The ends were cut back, 4 bases at V and 6 bases at J, with 6 bases in the middle. The CDR3 coding sequence is TGTGCCAGCAGTTCCTTCGCTGAAGCTTTCTTT. Translated, it gives CASSSFAEAFF.

This rearrangement joins TRBV7-2 to TRBJ2-3; 12 bases align to TRBD2. The J segment lost 5 bases and the V segment lost 4 bases, leaving 4 bases of the junction unmatched. The CDR3 has 15 residues. Germline V gene lookup returns CDR1 SGHTA and CDR2 FQGNSA. The CDR3 bases are TGTGCCAGCAGCTCGCGACTAGCGGGAGTAGATACGCAGTATTTT. Amino acids: CASSSRLAGVDTQYF.

The chain joins TRBV29-1 to TRBJ1-1; D might be TRBD1 (6 bases). Looked up from germline, CDR1 is SQVTM and CDR2 is ANQGSEA. The length of the CDR3 is 12 residues. Trimming cost V 3 bases and J 8 bases, with 13 bases left between them. CDR3 sequence reads: CSVEIQGSEAFF. The CDR3 nucleotides are TGCAGCGTTGAGATCCAGGGGTCAGAAGCTTTCTTT.

V and J are TRBV9 and TRBJ1-1; a weak D match, TRBD1 (6 bases). V was pared by 3 bases and J by 8 bases, with 14 bases between. The CDR3 totals 13 residues. Germline loops: CDR1 SGDLS, CDR2 YYNGEE. The CDR3 loop reads CASSGDTYKEAFF. The DNA of the CDR3 is TGTGCCAGCAGCGGGGACACTTACAAGGAAGCTTTCTTT.

The J gene is TRBJ2-3, the V gene TRBV18, with 7 positions matching TRBD2. The V segment lost 8 bases and the J segment 0 bases; nucleotides outside the gene matches: 11. The CDR3 is 16 amino acids. The V gene's germline CDR1 is KGHSH and CDR2 LQKENI. CDR3 residues: CASALSGTFSTDTQYF. The CDR3 bases are TGTGCCAGCGCCCTAAGCGGGACTTTTAGCACAGATACGCAGTATTTT.

The V gene is TRBV5-1, the J gene TRBJ2-1, with 7 bases lining up with TRBD2. Unmatched junction bases numbered 11, after V lost 3 bases and J lost 8 bases. The CDR3 loop spans 15 amino acids. The germline CDR1 and CDR2 sequences are SGHRS and YFSETQ. The CDR3 loop is CASSSGGTETHEQFF. The CDR3 DNA reads as TGCGCCAGCAGCTCGGGGGGTACGGAGACCCATGAGCAGTTCTTC.

In its sample, this clone was seen a few times. This chain joins TRBV5-6 and TRBJ2-5; 8 bases align to TRBD2. The CDR3 has 15 residues. Per germline, CDR1 SGHDT and CDR2 YYEEEE. The V segment lost 1 base and the J segment 5 bases; nucleotides outside the gene matches: 7. CDR3 residues: CASSLLAGRQETQYF. The CDR3 nucleotides read TGTGCCAGCAGCTTGCTAGCGGGTCGGCAGGAGACCCAGTACTTC. The variable domain in full, completed from reference TRBV5-6 and TRBJ2-5, reads DAGVTQSPTHLIKTRGQQVTLRCSPKSGHDTVSWYQQALGQGPQFIFQYYEEEERQRGNFPDRFSGHQFPNYSSELNVNALLLGDSALYLCASSLLAGRQETQYFGPGTRLLVL.

The chain uses TRBV27 and TRBJ2-3; TRBD1 is a possible D gene (7 bases). The CDR3 totals 16 residues. Germline CDR1 is MNHEY and CDR2 is SMNVEV (reference sequence). Deletions cut 4 bases from V and 5 bases from J, with 19 bases between. CDR3 bases: TGTGCCAGCAGTTCCAAGGGGGCTAGCGTGGGAGATACGCAGTATTTT. Encoded protein: CASSSKGASVGDTQYF.

The chain recombines TRBV11-3 with TRBJ2-5; D might be TRBD2 (6 bases). V shed 1 base and J shed 2 bases, with 8 bases lying between them. The CDR3 sequence is 14 residues long. Per the germline V gene, CDR1 is SGHNT and CDR2 is YENEEA. The CDR3 sequence: CASSLGGRQETQYF. The CDR3 nucleotides are TGTGCCAGCAGCTTAGGGGGGAGGCAAGAGACCCAGTACTTC.

The genes are TRBV5-1 and TRBJ1-1, with a tentative D call TRBD1 (5 bases). V lost 2 bases and J 3 bases, leaving 11 bases between the germline ends. Germline V lookup: CDR1 SGHRS, CDR2 YFSETQ. The CDR3 is 14 amino acids. This CDR3 reads CASSLDRQYTEAFF. The CDR3 DNA reads TGCGCCAGCAGCTTAGATCGACAGTACACTGAAGCTTTCTTT.

The J gene is TRBJ1-1, the V gene TRBV10-3, with no clear D. The ends were cut back, 0 bases at V and 1 base at J, with 3 bases in the middle. This CDR3 region has 13 residues. Per the germline V gene, CDR1 is ENHRY and CDR2 is SYGVKD. CDR3 in DNA: TGTGCCATCAGTGAGTCCGGGAACACTGAAGCTTTCTTT. Encoded protein: CAISESGNTEAFF.

The chain has TRBV9 and TRBJ2-7; 9 bases map to TRBD2. The length of the CDR3 is 19 residues. V lost 0 bases, J lost 3 bases, and 16 bases stayed unmatched. Germline loops: CDR1 SGDLS, CDR2 YYNGEE. This chain's CDR3 is CASSVGIAGVSTRVYEQYF. CDR3 bases: TGTGCCAGCAGCGTAGGGATAGCGGGAGTGAGTACTCGAGTCTACGAGCAGTACTTC.

This clone appeared once. V usage is TRBV28 and J usage is TRBJ2-4, with 8 bases that match TRBD2. Germline loops: CDR1 MDHEN, CDR2 SYDVKM. The CDR3 consists of 14 residues. Trimming at V came to 6 bases and at J to 6 bases, leaving 7 bases not matched to a gene. CDR3 amino acids: CASSPGGGRNIQYF. The CDR3 DNA is TGTGCCAGCAGCCCCGGGGGGGGTAGAAACATTCAGTACTTC.

The V and J genes are TRBV24-1 and TRBJ2-6; perhaps TRBD1 as D (6 bases). In germline, CDR1 is KGHDR, CDR2 SFDVKD. V was trimmed by 7 bases and J by 4 bases, leaving 19 bases between them. The CDR3 spans 17 residues. CDR3 sequence: CATRPGVVQSGANVLTF. The CDR3, as DNA: TGTGCCACCAGGCCAGGGGTAGTGCAGTCCGGGGCCAACGTCCTGACTTTC.

The chain uses TRBV6-2 or TRBV6-3 and TRBJ2-1; 7 bases are shared with TRBD2. Trimming took 2 bases from V and 5 from J; bases not matched to a gene: 9. CDR1 and CDR2 from the germline V gene are MNHEY and SVGEGT. There are 16 residues in the CDR3. The CDR3 DNA reads as TGTGCCAGCAGTTACGTGACTAGCCACCGAAACAATGAGCAGTTCTTC. It yields the protein CASSYVTSHRNNEQFF.

For the CDR3, the DNA is TGTGCCAGCAGCCGGACAGGGACCGGGGGGACTGAAGCTTTCTTT. Translation: CASSRTGTGGTEAFF. This sequence joins TRBV28 and TRBJ1-1, with 8 bases fitting TRBD1. V dropped 6 bases and J dropped 5; count of bases not matched to a gene: 11. Germline-derived CDR1 and CDR2 are MDHEN and SYDVKM. The CDR3 consists of 15 residues. The complete variable domain, with remaining parts taken from reference TRBV28 and TRBJ1-1, reads DVKVTQSSRYLVKRTGEKVFLECVQDMDHENMFWYRQDPGLGLRLIYFSYDVKMKEKGDIPEGYSVSREKKERFSLILESASTNQTSMYLCASSRTGTGGTEAFFGQGTRLTVV.

Here the CDR3 reads CASSPYGTSREQYF. The CDR3 nucleotides are TGTGCCAGCAGCCCCTACGGGACTAGTCGCGAGCAGTACTTC. The gene calls are TRBV7-3 and TRBJ2-7; 8 nucleotides match TRBD2. Germline-derived CDR1 and CDR2 are SGHTA and FQGTGA. J gave up 6 bases and V 5 bases, and 9 bases lay outside the gene matches. The CDR3 runs to 14 residues.

The chain recombines TRBV5-1 with TRBJ2-1; tentatively, D is TRBD1 (6 bases). Germline CDR1 SGHRS, CDR2 YFSETQ. The V gene lost 4 bases and the J gene lost 6 bases, with 20 bases spanning the gap. This CDR3 comprises 16 residues. The CDR3 DNA reads as TGCGCCAGCAGCCTGGCCCCAGGGGCCTCGGGCAATGAGCAGTTCTTC. It codes for CASSLAPGASGNEQFF.

The chain joins TRBV6-4 to TRBJ2-3; D may be TRBD2 (5 bases). CDR1 is MRHNA and CDR2 is SNTAGT in the germline V gene. This CDR3 spans 15 amino acids. Trimming took off 2 bases at V and 0 bases at J, with 9 bases between the two ends. The chain's CDR3 is CASSDGSLSTDTQYF. DNA for the CDR3: TGTGCCAGCAGTGACGGGAGCCTTAGCACAGATACGCAGTATTTT.

J is TRBJ2-1 and V is TRBV7-6, with a tentative D call TRBD1 (6 bases). CDR1 and CDR2 from the germline V gene are SGHVS and FNYEAQ. Trimming pared 3 bases from V and 8 bases from J, leaving 14 bases between. CDR3 length: 14 residues. The CDR3 DNA reads TGTGCCAGCAGCTTCGGCGGAGAGGGGGATGAGCAGTTCTTC. It specifies CASSFGGEGDEQFF.

This clone appeared once. CDR3 DNA: TGTGCCAGCAGCTTAGTTTGGGCGGGTAGCTCCTACAATGAGCAGTTCTTC. Its protein product is CASSLVWAGSSYNEQFF. The chain uses TRBV7-9 and TRBJ2-1, with D possibly TRBD2 on 5 matching bases. The ends were cut back, 1 base at V and 0 bases at J, with 13 bases in the middle. CDR1 and CDR2 from the germline V gene are SEHNR and FQNEAQ (reference sequence). The CDR3 has 17 amino acids. Using reference TRBV7-9 and TRBJ2-1 for the parts outside the CDR3, the full variable domain is DTGVSQNPRHKITKRGQNVTFRCDPISEHNRLYWYRQTLGQGPEFLTYFQNEAQLEKSRLLSDRFSAERPKGSFSTLEIQRTEQGDSAMYLCASSLVWAGSSYNEQFFGPGTRLTVL.

CDR3 protein: CASSLLGQPQYF. CDR3 nucleotides: TGTGCCAGCAGTTTATTGGGACAGCCGCAGTACTTC. The V call is TRBV27, the J call TRBJ2-7; 7 bases line up with TRBD1. With 1 base clipped from V and 9 bases from J, the junction kept 3 bases outside the gene matches. This CDR3 has 12 amino acids. The germline gives CDR1 MNHEY, CDR2 SMNVEV (reference sequence).